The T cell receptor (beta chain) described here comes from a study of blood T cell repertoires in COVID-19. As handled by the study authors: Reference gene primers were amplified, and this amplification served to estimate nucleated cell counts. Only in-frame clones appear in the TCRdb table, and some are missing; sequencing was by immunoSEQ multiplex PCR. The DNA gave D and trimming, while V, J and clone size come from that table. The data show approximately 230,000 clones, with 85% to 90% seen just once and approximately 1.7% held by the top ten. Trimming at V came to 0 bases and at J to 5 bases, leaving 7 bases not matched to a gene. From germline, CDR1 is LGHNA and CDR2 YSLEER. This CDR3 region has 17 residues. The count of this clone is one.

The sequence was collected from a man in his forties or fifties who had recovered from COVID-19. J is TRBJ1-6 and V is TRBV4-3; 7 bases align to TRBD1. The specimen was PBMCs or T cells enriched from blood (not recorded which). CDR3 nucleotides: TGCGCCAGCAGCCAAGATGGGGCAGGGGGTAATAATTCACCCCTCCACTTT. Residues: CASSQDGAGGNNSPLHF.